This T cell receptor (beta chain) originates from a study of vaccination effects on CD4 cells after COVID-19. Study-wide findings and caveats: Both infection-induced and vaccine-induced clones contracted markedly at late post-vaccination timepoints.

A word on this clone: What it binds is unknown.

Germline V gene lookup returns CDR1 LGHDT and CDR2 YNNKEL (reference sequence). CDR3 length equals 15 residues. Unmatched junction bases numbered 5, after V lost 1 base and J lost 7 bases. Sequencing used immunoSEQ multiplex PCR; TCRdb keeps in-frame clones, though not all of them. The data show about 43,000 clones, with roughly 79% seen just once and 10% to 11% held by the top ten. ViraFEST expansion of antigen-specific CD4+ T cells with viral peptide pools preceded sequencing. Investigators separated out CD4+ T cells once around eleven days of culture had passed. Neither prior SARS-CoV-2 infection nor positive nucleocapsid antibodies were present in the vaccine recipients. The researchers cultured some 2 million PBMC per well with 9.5 to 10 IU/ml IL-2 and around 9.5 ug/ml peptides.

This chain uses TRBV3-1 (or the pseudogene TRBV3-2) with TRBJ1-3; 9 bases are shared with TRBD1. The source is a human donor who received a COVID-19 vaccine. This specimen consisted of CD4+ T cells from PBMCs cultured with SARS-CoV-2 spike peptides, obtained before COVID-19 vaccination. CDR3 sequence (DNA): TGTGCCAGCAGCCAAGGGGGACAGGGCCTGAACACCATATATTTT. This encodes CASSQGGQGLNTIYF.